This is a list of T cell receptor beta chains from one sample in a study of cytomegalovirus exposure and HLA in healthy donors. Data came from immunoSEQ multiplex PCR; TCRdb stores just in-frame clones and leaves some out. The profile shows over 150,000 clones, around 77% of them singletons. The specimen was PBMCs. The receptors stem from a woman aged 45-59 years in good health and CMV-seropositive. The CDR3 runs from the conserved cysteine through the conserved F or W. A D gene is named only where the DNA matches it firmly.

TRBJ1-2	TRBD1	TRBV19	CASTRDRGTNGYTF	TGTGCCAGTACCCGGGACAGGGGAACCAATGGCTACACCTTC
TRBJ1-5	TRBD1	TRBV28	CASTSLRDRERYSNQPQHF	TGTGCCAGCACCTCCCTCCGGGACAGAGAGCGATATAGCAATCAGCCCCAGCATTTT
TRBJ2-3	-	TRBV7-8	CASSPLLTLTDTQYF	TGTGCCAGCAGCCCCCTGTTGACACTCACAGATACGCAGTATTTT
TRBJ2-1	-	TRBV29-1	CSAQRGPSYNEQFF	TGCAGCGCTCAACGGGGTCCTTCCTACAATGAGCAGTTCTTC
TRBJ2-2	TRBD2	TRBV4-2	CASSQEVGRKTGELFF	TGTGCCAGCAGCCAAGAAGTCGGGAGGAAGACCGGGGAGCTGTTTTTT
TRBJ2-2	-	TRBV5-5	CASSLQTRLAGELFF	TGTGCCAGCAGCCTTCAGACTAGGTTGGCCGGGGAGCTGTTTTTT
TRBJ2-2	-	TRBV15	CATSRVGLAGELFF	TGTGCCACCAGCAGAGTGGGGCTGGCCGGGGAGCTGTTTTTT
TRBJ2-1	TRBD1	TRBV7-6	CASSLEDRRYNEQFF	TGTGCCAGCAGCCTAGAGGACAGGAGATACAATGAGCAGTTCTTC
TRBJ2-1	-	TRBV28	CASRRAGVPQNNEQFF	TGTGCCAGCAGGAGGGCAGGGGTCCCTCAGAACAATGAGCAGTTCTTC
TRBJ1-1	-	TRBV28	CASSLLAYTEAFF	TGTGCCAGCAGTTTATTGGCCTACACTGAAGCTTTCTTT
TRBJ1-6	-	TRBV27	CASSLWAGIGSPLHF	TGTGCCAGCAGTTTATGGGCAGGGATCGGATCACCCCTCCACTTT